One and the same sample provided the 25 T cell receptor beta chains below, sequenced in a study of follicular helper T cells after annual influenza vaccination. Assay: immunoSEQ multiplex PCR; the TCRdb copy retains only in-frame clones and omits some. Found here are nearly 11,000 clones, roughly four fifths of them singletons; the top ten hold approximately 0.9%. The sample was CXCR5- memory CD4+ T cells sorted from blood, taken 6 weeks after influenza vaccination. These receptor sequences come from an adult who received the influenza vaccine.

This clone was recorded only once. The J gene is TRBJ2-5, the V gene TRBV5-5, with 9 nucleotides matching TRBD1. V shed 5 bases and J 5 bases; nucleotides not matched to a gene: 10. CDR3 length equals 15 residues. Germline V CDR1 and CDR2: SGHKS, YYEKEE (reference sequence). The CDR3 reads CASRATGGAEETQYF. CDR3 bases: TGTGCCAGCAGGGCTACAGGGGGCGCGGAGGAGACCCAGTACTTC.

The table lists this clone with a few counts. This rearrangement joins TRBV28 to TRBJ1-5, with TRBD1 matching 8 bases. With 1 base clipped from V and 4 bases from J, the junction kept 9 bases outside the gene matches. CDR3 size: 17 residues. Germline V gives CDR1 MDHEN, CDR2 SYDVKM. The CDR3 coding sequence is TGTGCCAGCAGTTTATCCCCTACAGGGGACAGGAATCAGCCCCAGCATTTT. Translation gives CASSLSPTGDRNQPQHF.

The rearrangement links TRBV28 to TRBJ1-5; TRBD1 is a possible D gene (6 bases). V shed 7 bases and J shed 4 bases, with 14 bases lying between them. CDR1 and CDR2 from the germline V gene are MDHEN and SYDVKM. The CDR3 is 14 residues long. CDR3 DNA sequence: TGTGCCAGCACTACCGGGACACAGAATCAGCCCCAGCATTTT. This encodes CASTTGTQNQPQHF.

J is TRBJ2-6 and V is TRBV6-6; 8 positions match TRBD1. This CDR3 region has 15 residues. Trimming took 5 bases from V and 2 from J; bases not matched to a gene: 2. Germline loops: CDR1 MNHNY, CDR2 SVGAGI (reference sequence). The CDR3 nucleotides read TGTGCCAGCAGTATGACAGGGGCTGGGGCCAACGTCCTGACTTTC. This codes for CASSMTGAGANVLTF.

The rearrangement uses TRBV7-7 and TRBJ2-5; possible D gene TRBD2, 6 bases. There are 14 residues in the CDR3. The germline V gene has CDR1 SSHAT and CDR2 FNYEAQ (reference sequence). The CDR3: CASGDLGPKETQYF. Written as DNA, the CDR3 is TGTGCTAGCGGTGACCTCGGGCCTAAAGAGACCCAGTACTTC. The full variable domain, with the rest looked up from reference TRBV7-7 and TRBJ2-5, is GAGVSQSPRYKVTKRGQDVTLRCDPISSHATLYWYQQALGQGPEFLTYFNYEAQPDKSGLPSDRFSAERPEGSISTLTIQRTEQRDSAMYRCASGDLGPKETQYFGPGTRLLVL.

The gene calls are TRBV4-1 and TRBJ2-5; 9 nucleotides match TRBD1. Germline V lookup: CDR1 MGHRA, CDR2 YSYEKL. V trimming: 1 base; J trimming: 4 bases; junction bases outside the gene matches: 1. CDR3 length: 14 residues. CDR3 DNA sequence: TGCGCCAGCAGCCAAGGACAGGGGGGAGAGACCCAGTACTTC. Protein: CASSQGQGGETQYF.

The chain recombines TRBV5-6 with TRBJ1-5, with 9 bases fitting TRBD1. V gave up 2 bases and J gave up 7 bases; unmatched junction bases: 1. This CDR3 has 13 residues. The germline gives CDR1 SGHDT, CDR2 YYEEEE. Written as DNA, the CDR3 is TGTGCCAGCAGCTTTGGACAGGGGCAGCCCCAGCATTTT. Amino acid sequence: CASSFGQGQPQHF.

The chain combines TRBV6-1 with TRBJ2-7; 9 bases agree with TRBD1. Germline CDR1 MNHNS, CDR2 SASEGT. The CDR3 loop spans 16 amino acids. Unmatched junction bases numbered 9, after V lost 6 bases and J lost 0 bases. CDR3 amino acids: CASREPGQGSSYEQYF. CDR3 nucleotide sequence: TGTGCCAGCAGGGAACCGGGACAGGGAAGCTCCTACGAGCAGTACTTC.

V and J are TRBV2 and TRBJ1-3; 8 bases agree with TRBD1. V dropped 6 bases and J dropped 9; count of bases not matched to a gene: 13. Germline CDR1 SNHLY, CDR2 FYNNEI. CDR3 length: 15 residues. DNA of the CDR3: TGTGCCAGCAGGGGCCCGGACAGGGAAGGAGGCACCATATATTTT. It is translated as CASRGPDREGGTIYF.

CDR3 sequence reads: CASTRLAGEGDTQYF. The CDR3 DNA sequence: TGTGCCAGCACCAGACTAGCGGGAGAGGGGGATACGCAGTATTTT. The chain is built from TRBV6-6 and TRBJ2-3; 12 bases are shared with TRBD2. The CDR3 spans 15 residues. The V gene's germline CDR1 is MNHNY and CDR2 SVGAGI (reference sequence). V lost 7 bases, J lost 6 bases, and 8 bases stayed unmatched.

The gene calls are TRBV6-6 and TRBJ2-7; TRBD2 agrees at 8 bases. The CDR3 is 15 amino acids. Losses at the gene ends were 4 bases for V and 7 bases for J; bases not matched to a gene: 12. In germline, CDR1 is MNHNY, CDR2 SVGAGI (reference sequence). DNA of the CDR3: TGTGCCAGCAGTTTCGGGGGACTAGGGGTCGGGGAGCAGTACTTC. It is translated as CASSFGGLGVGEQYF.

The V call is TRBV5-6, the J call TRBJ2-3; D gene uncertain. Germline CDR1 SGHDT, CDR2 YYEEEE. Deletions cut 0 bases from V and 1 base from J, with 6 bases between. CDR3 size: 14 residues. CDR3 coding DNA: TGTGCCAGCAGCTTGGGGGCGGGCACAGATACGCAGTATTTT. Translated: CASSLGAGTDTQYF.

The V call is TRBV9, the J call TRBJ2-5, with D possibly TRBD2 on 6 matching bases. V was clipped by 0 bases and J by 5 bases, with 11 bases between them. The germline gives CDR1 SGDLS, CDR2 YYNGEE. This CDR3 comprises 14 residues. CDR3 region: CASSVAWGGETQYF. CDR3 in DNA: TGTGCCAGCAGCGTAGCTTGGGGAGGCGAGACCCAGTACTTC.

This chain uses TRBV7-8 with TRBJ1-5; 7 positions agree with TRBD1. This CDR3 comprises 15 residues. Germline V lookup: CDR1 SGHVS, CDR2 FQNEAQ. J gave up 8 bases and V 5 bases, and 12 bases lay outside the gene matches. CDR3 nucleotide sequence: TGTGCCAGCAGCGCGGGACAGCAAGTCTTGGAGCCCCAGCATTTT. It yields the protein CASSAGQQVLEPQHF.

This clone was detected only once. The chain recombines TRBV6-4 with TRBJ2-1, with D possibly being TRBD1 or TRBD2 (5 bases each). V lost 6 bases, J lost 6 bases, and 18 bases lay in between. CDR3 length equals 15 residues. CDR1 is MRHNA, CDR2 SNTAGT, per germline. DNA for the CDR3: TGTGCCAGCAGCCAACCGGGGCACCTACTCAATGAGCAGTTCTTC. Translating it yields CASSQPGHLLNEQFF.

J is TRBJ2-1 and V is TRBV15, with 9 bases matching TRBD2. The V gene's germline CDR1 is LNHNV and CDR2 YYDKDF (reference sequence). This CDR3 is built from 13 residues. V was clipped by 6 bases and J by 5 bases; unmatched bases: 2. The CDR3 protein is CATRGLANNEQFF. CDR3 coding DNA: TGTGCCACCAGGGGACTAGCAAACAATGAGCAGTTCTTC.

V gene TRBV30 combines with J gene TRBJ2-1, with D hard to call. Looked up from germline, CDR1 is GTSNPN and CDR2 is SVGIG (reference sequence). Trimming took off 7 bases at V and 1 base at J, with 14 bases between the two ends. The CDR3 is made up of 14 amino acids. Written as DNA, the CDR3 is TGTGCCTCCACGACCCTCTCTTCCTACAATGAGCAGTTCTTC. This translates into CASTTLSSYNEQFF.

This clone was counted only a few times. V is TRBV11-3 and J is TRBJ2-7, with D unclear. The V gene's germline CDR1 is SGHNT and CDR2 YENEEA. CDR3 size: 14 residues. Trimming removed 5 bases at V and 0 bases at J, with 11 bases between. The CDR3 region has the DNA TGTGCCAGCAGCCGCACGGGCAACTCCTACGAGCAGTACTTC. Residues: CASSRTGNSYEQYF.

The DNA of the CDR3 is TGTGCCAGCAGCGCCACTAGCGGGGGGACCACCGGGGAGCTGTTTTTT. Its protein is CASSATSGGTTGELFF. This rearrangement joins TRBV9 to TRBJ2-2; 12 nucleotides match TRBD2. The CDR3 is 16 amino acids. Germline V gives CDR1 SGDLS, CDR2 YYNGEE. Trimming removed 3 bases from V and 4 bases from J; junction bases left unmatched: 4.

V gene TRBV18 combines with J gene TRBJ2-7; D call uncertain. V lost 3 bases, J lost 1 base, and 4 bases lay in between. This CDR3 contains 12 residues. CDR1 and CDR2 (germline): KGHSH, LQKENI. The CDR3 DNA reads TGTGCCAGCTCACCTAGTTCCTACGAGCAGTACTTC. Protein product: CASSPSSYEQYF.

The rearrangement joins TRBV28 to TRBJ2-3, with a weak D call TRBD2 (6 bases). V lost 6 bases, J lost 5 bases, and 9 bases lay in between. The CDR3 runs to 12 residues. From germline, CDR1 is MDHEN and CDR2 SYDVKM. For the CDR3, the DNA is TGTGCCAGCAGCCCCGGGGGAGATACGCAGTATTTT. The encoded protein is CASSPGGDTQYF.

The V call is TRBV6-6, the J call TRBJ2-5, with a weak D call TRBD1 (5 bases). Deletions cut 2 bases from V and 5 bases from J, with 9 bases between. CDR1 is MNHNY, CDR2 SVGAGI, per germline (reference sequence). The CDR3 length is 13 residues. In nucleotides, the CDR3 is TGTGCCAGCAGTTACGGGCAGGGTGAGACCCAGTACTTC. Protein product: CASSYGQGETQYF.

A few counts support this clone. The J gene is TRBJ1-4, the V gene TRBV30; perhaps TRBD1 as D (6 bases). CDR3 length: 13 amino acids. Trimming pared 5 bases from V and 4 bases from J, leaving 11 bases between. CDR1 and CDR2 from the germline V gene are GTSNPN and SVGIG (reference sequence). In DNA form, the CDR3 reads TGTGCCTGGGCCGGACAGATTAATGAAAAACTGTTTTTT. Translating it yields CAWAGQINEKLFF.

The gene calls are TRBV7-8 and TRBJ2-1, with 9 nucleotides matching TRBD1. Germline V gene sequence: CDR1 SGHVS, CDR2 FQNEAQ. Trimming at V came to 2 bases and at J to 7 bases, leaving 15 bases not matched to a gene. This CDR3 has 18 residues. CDR3 DNA sequence: TGTGCCAGCAGCTTATCCCGAACCGGGACAGGGTTTACAAATGAGCAGTTCTTC. This codes for CASSLSRTGTGFTNEQFF.

The chain combines TRBV14 with TRBJ2-7; D gene unclear. The CDR3 has 16 amino acids. The germline V gene encodes CDR1 SGHDN and CDR2 FVKESK. Trimming took 4 bases from V and 0 from J, leaving 16 bases between them. Here the CDR3 reads CASSPLDGLGSYEQYF. The DNA for the CDR3 is TGTGCCAGCAGCCCCCTAGACGGGCTGGGCTCCTACGAGCAGTACTTC.